The source of this T cell receptor beta chain is a study of identical twins. Study observations and caveats: Analyses of zero insertions could, in part, be confounded by invariant MAIT and iNKT cells. Fewer insertions were carried by abundant cord blood beta clonotypes, but none was seen in memory repertoires.

CDR1 is SGHTA, CDR2 FQGNSA, per germline. V was shortened by 1 base and J by 3 bases, with 6 bases between the two germline ends. This CDR3 is 14 amino acids long. This clonotype was observed many times. Its antigen is as yet unknown. TCRdb analysed the 5' RACE reads with MiXCR anew, one entry per CDR3 protein. The sample includes 250,000 to 350,000 distinct CDR3 sequences, over 8.5% of them seen just once. This same sample was also part of a study on yellow fever vaccine responses in identical twins. Per that paper: Vaccine-induced T cell responses in twins were reportedly observed to appear partly convergent, partly personalized.

The sample taken for sequencing was CD8+ T cells sorted from blood. The chain has TRBV7-2 and TRBJ2-2; D is unclear. This TCR was sampled from a woman aged 18 to 35 in good health. CDR3 sequence (DNA): TGTGCCAGCAGCTTAGATTGGGACACCGGGGAGCTGTTTTTT. Its protein product is CASSLDWDTGELFF.